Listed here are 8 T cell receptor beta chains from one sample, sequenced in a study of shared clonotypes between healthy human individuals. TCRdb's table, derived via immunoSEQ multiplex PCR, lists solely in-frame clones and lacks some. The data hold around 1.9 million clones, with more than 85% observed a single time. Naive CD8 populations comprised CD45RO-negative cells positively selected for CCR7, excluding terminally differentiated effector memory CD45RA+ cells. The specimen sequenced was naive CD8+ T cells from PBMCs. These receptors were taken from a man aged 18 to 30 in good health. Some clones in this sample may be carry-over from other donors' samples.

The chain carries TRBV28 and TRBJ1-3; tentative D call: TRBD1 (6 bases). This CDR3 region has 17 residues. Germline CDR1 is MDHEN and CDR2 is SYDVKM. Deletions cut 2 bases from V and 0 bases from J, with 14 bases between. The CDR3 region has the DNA TGTGCCAGCAGTTTAGGCATTCCGGGACACTCTGGAAACACCATATATTTT. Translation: CASSLGIPGHSGNTIYF.

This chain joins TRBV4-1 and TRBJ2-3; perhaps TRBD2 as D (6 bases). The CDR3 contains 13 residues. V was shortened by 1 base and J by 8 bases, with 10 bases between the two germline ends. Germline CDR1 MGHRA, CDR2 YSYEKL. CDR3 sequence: CASSQGEGGTQYF. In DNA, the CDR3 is TGCGCCAGCAGCCAAGGAGAGGGAGGTACGCAGTATTTT.

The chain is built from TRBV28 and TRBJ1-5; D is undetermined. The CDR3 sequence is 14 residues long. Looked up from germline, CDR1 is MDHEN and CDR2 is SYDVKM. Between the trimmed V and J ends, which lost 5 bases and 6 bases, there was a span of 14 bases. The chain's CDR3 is CASSEEYGSQPQHF. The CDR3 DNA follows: TGTGCCAGCAGTGAAGAATACGGTAGTCAGCCCCAGCATTTT.

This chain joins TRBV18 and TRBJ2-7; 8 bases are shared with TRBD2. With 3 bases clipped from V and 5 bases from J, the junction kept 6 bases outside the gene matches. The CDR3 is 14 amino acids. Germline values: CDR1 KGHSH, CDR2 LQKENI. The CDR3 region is CASSPRGGTDEQYF. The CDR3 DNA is TGTGCCAGCTCACCTCGGGGGGGGACCGACGAGCAGTACTTC.

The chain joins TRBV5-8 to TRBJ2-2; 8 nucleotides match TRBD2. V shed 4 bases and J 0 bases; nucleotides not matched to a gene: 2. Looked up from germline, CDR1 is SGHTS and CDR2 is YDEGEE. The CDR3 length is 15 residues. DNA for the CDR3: TGTGCCAGCAGCCACGGGGGGGCGAACACCGGGGAGCTGTTTTTT. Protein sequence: CASSHGGANTGELFF.

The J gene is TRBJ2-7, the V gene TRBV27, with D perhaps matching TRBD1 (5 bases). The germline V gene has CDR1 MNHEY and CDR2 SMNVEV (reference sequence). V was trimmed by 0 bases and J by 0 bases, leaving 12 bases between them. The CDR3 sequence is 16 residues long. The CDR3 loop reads CASSLSGRDYSYEQYF. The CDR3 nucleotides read TGTGCCAGCAGTTTATCCGGCAGGGATTACTCCTACGAGCAGTACTTC.

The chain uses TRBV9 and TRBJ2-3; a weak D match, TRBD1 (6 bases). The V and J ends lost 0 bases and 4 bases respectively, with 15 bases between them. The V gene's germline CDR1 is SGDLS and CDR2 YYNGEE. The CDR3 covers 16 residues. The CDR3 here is CASSVGHGTLSDTQYF. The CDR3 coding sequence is TGTGCCAGCAGCGTAGGGCACGGGACACTCTCAGATACGCAGTATTTT.

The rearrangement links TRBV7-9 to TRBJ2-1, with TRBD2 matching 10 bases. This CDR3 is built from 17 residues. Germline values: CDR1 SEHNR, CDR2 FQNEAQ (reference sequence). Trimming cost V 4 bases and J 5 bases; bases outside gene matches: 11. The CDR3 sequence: CASSYKLGTSDDNEQFF. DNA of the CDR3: TGTGCCAGCAGCTATAAGCTTGGGACTAGCGACGACAATGAGCAGTTCTTC.